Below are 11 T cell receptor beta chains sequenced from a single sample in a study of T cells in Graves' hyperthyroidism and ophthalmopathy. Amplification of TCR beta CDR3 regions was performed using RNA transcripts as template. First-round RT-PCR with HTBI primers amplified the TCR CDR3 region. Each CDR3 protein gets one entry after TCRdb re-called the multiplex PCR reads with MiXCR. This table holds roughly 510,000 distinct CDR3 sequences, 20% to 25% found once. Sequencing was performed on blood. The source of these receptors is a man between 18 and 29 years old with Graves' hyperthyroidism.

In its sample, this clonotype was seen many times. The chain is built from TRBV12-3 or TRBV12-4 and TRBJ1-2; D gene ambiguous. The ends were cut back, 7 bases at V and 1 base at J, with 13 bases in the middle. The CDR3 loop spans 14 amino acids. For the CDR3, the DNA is TGTGCCAGCAATAAAGGCGAGATTAACTATGGCTACACCTTC. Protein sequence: CASNKGEINYGYTF.

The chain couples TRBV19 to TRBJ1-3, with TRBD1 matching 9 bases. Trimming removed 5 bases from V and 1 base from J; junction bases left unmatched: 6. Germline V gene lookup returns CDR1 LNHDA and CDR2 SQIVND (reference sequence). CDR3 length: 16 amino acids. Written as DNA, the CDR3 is TGTGCCAGTAGTCCGGACAGGGGAAGATCTGGAAACACCATATATTTT. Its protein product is CASSPDRGRSGNTIYF.

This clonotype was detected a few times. CDR3 coding DNA: TGCGCCAGCAGCCAGCCCAGGGGGAAGACTGAAGCTTTCTTT. The encoded protein is CASSQPRGKTEAFF. The chain employs TRBV4-1 and TRBJ1-1; 7 nucleotides line up with TRBD1. The J segment lost 5 bases and the V segment lost 3 bases, leaving 6 bases of the junction unmatched. The V gene's germline CDR1 is MGHRA and CDR2 YSYEKL. CDR3 length: 14 residues.

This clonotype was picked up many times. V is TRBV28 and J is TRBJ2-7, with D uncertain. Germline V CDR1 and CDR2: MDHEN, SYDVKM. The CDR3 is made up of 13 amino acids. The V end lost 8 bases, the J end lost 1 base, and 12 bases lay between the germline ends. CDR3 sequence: CASSDTLSYEQYF. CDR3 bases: TGTGCCAGCTCTGACACCTTGTCCTACGAGCAGTACTTC. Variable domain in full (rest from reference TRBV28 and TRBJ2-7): DVKVTQSSRYLVKRTGEKVFLECVQDMDHENMFWYRQDPGLGLRLIYFSYDVKMKEKGDIPEGYSVSREKKERFSLILESASTNQTSMYLCASSDTLSYEQYFGPGTRLTVT.

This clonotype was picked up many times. The CDR3 DNA sequence: TGTGCCAGCAGCTTAGCCTCCGGGACCGGGACTGGGGAGCAGTACTTC. It translates to CASSLASGTGTGEQYF. V usage is TRBV11-1 and J usage is TRBJ2-7; the D gene is possibly TRBD2 (6 bases). CDR3 size: 16 residues. Trimming left V 0 bases short and J 7 bases short, with 19 bases between. Looked up from germline, CDR1 is SGHAT and CDR2 is FQDESV (reference sequence).

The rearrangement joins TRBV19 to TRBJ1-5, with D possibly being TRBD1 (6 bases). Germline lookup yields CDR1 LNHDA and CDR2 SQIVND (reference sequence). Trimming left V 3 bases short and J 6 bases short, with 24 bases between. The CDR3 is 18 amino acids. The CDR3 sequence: CASSIPVYREANLQPQHF. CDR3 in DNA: TGTGCCAGTAGTATTCCCGTCTACAGGGAGGCGAACCTTCAGCCCCAGCATTTT.

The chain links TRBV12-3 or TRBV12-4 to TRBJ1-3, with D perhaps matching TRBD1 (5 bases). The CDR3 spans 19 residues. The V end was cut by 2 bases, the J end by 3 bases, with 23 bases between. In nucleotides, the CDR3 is TGTGCCAGCAGTTTAAGGGGAAATGATCTGTACCCTTTTGGAAACACCATATATTTT. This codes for CASSLRGNDLYPFGNTIYF.

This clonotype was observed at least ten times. The CDR3 DNA reads as TGCAGTGCTAGAGATCTAAGGGTTCGGGCCCAAGAGACCCAGTACTTC. This translates into CSARDLRVRAQETQYF. V gene TRBV20-1 combines with J gene TRBJ2-5; D not resolved. CDR1 and CDR2 (germline): DFQATT, SNEGSKA (reference sequence). The CDR3 spans 16 residues. The V and J ends lost 0 bases and 1 base respectively, with 15 bases between them.

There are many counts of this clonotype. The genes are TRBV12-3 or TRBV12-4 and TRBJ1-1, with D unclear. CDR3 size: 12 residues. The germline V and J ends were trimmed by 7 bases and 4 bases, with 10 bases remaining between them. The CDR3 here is CASTLFGTEAFF. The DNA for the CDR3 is TGTGCCAGCACCCTCTTTGGCACTGAAGCTTTCTTT.

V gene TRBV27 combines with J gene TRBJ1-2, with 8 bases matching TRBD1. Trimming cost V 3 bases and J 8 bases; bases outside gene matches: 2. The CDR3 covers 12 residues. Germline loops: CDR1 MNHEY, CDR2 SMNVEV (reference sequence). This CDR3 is CASSFRGQGYTF. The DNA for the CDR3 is TGTGCCAGCAGTTTCAGGGGGCAAGGCTACACCTTC.

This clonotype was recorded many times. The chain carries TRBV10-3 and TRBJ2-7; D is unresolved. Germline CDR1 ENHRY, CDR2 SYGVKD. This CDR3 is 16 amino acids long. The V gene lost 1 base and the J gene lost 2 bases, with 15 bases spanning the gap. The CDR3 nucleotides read TGTGCCATCAGTGAGTACGCGAGCGAGGATACCTACGAGCAGTACTTC. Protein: CAISEYASEDTYEQYF.